Following are 30 T cell receptor beta chains from one sample sequenced in a study of response to subunit inactivated influenza vaccine. TCRdb passed the RT-PCR reads through MiXCR, listing each CDR3 protein once. The sample yields roughly 780,000 distinct CDR3 sequences, approximately 17% seen once. Sequenced here: PBMCs from blood, sampled around 5 days after vaccination. The receptor set was obtained from a man aged 50 to 59 who received an inactivated influenza vaccine.

This clonotype was picked up a small number of times. The V and J genes are TRBV5-1 and TRBJ2-5; no definite D call. The CDR3 is 15 amino acids. Germline V gene sequence: CDR1 SGHRS, CDR2 YFSETQ. V was trimmed by 1 base and J by 5 bases, leaving 15 bases between them. CDR3 bases: TGCGCCAGCAGCTTGACTCAAGAGCGTAGGGAGACCCAGTACTTC. Its protein product is CASSLTQERRETQYF. The full variable domain, its missing parts supplied by reference TRBV5-1 and TRBJ2-5, is KAGVTQTPRYLIKTRGQQVTLSCSPISGHRSVSWYQQTPGQGLQFLFEYFSETQRNKGNFPGRFSGRQFSNSRSEMNVSTLELGDSALYLCASSLTQERRETQYFGPGTRLLVL.

The chain employs TRBV20-1 and TRBJ1-2; the D is unclear. This CDR3 is 14 amino acids long. Germline V CDR1 and CDR2: DFQATT, SNEGSKA (reference sequence). Trimming stripped 5 bases from V and 4 bases from J, with 17 bases between. Here the CDR3 reads CSAPVEGVRYGYTF. The CDR3 DNA sequence: TGCAGTGCTCCCGTTGAGGGAGTCCGCTATGGCTACACCTTC.

This clonotype was counted many times. Here the CDR3 DNA reads TGTGCCAGCAGTTTACGTCTAGCGTTGGCCTACGAGCAGTACTTC. Its translation is CASSLRLALAYEQYF. The rearrangement uses TRBV12-3 or TRBV12-4 and TRBJ2-7; D perhaps matches TRBD2 (6 bases). V was shortened by 2 bases and J by 2 bases, with 13 bases between the two germline ends. The CDR3 spans 15 residues.

In its sample, this clonotype was seen a few times. The chain couples TRBV20-1 to TRBJ2-7, with D possibly being TRBD1 (6 bases). CDR1 and CDR2 (germline): DFQATT, SNEGSKA (reference sequence). V lost 3 bases and J lost 2, with 17 bases in between. CDR3 length: 15 amino acids. DNA for the CDR3: TGCAGTGCTAGGGGGGACATCTTGGGGACCTACGAGCAGTACTTC. Protein: CSARGDILGTYEQYF.

This clonotype was counted ten times or more. The chain employs TRBV12-3 or TRBV12-4 and TRBJ1-1, with D possibly matching TRBD1 (6 bases). With 1 base removed from V and 8 bases from J, the gap between germline ends came to 11 bases. This CDR3 comprises 13 residues. The CDR3 coding sequence is TGTGCCAGCAGTTTAGGGTTGGACAGCGAAGCTTTCTTT. Its translation is CASSLGLDSEAFF.

This clonotype came up many times. The rearrangement joins TRBV12-3 or TRBV12-4 to TRBJ1-2, with D maybe TRBD1 (5 bases). Trimming took 8 bases from V and 3 from J, leaving 10 bases between them. The CDR3 is made up of 12 amino acids. The CDR3 DNA reads as TGTGCCAGCTCCCGGGGCGACTATGGCTACACCTTC. Translation: CASSRGDYGYTF.

This clonotype was counted at least ten times. This chain joins TRBV5-1 and TRBJ2-1; either TRBD1 or TRBD2 may supply D (5 bases each). Trimming stripped 4 bases from V and 5 bases from J, with 13 bases between. The length of the CDR3 is 14 residues. CDR1 and CDR2 from the germline V gene are SGHRS and YFSETQ. DNA for the CDR3: TGCGCCAGCAGCATAGGGACGGTAGACAATGAGCAGTTCTTC. It encodes CASSIGTVDNEQFF.

This clonotype was found many times. V gene TRBV6-5 combines with J gene TRBJ2-2, with 7 positions matching TRBD1. This CDR3 is 13 amino acids long. The V segment lost 0 bases and the J segment 8 bases; nucleotides outside the gene matches: 0. Germline CDR1 MNHEY, CDR2 SVGAGI. CDR3 sequence: CASSYSDRGELFF. The CDR3 nucleotides read TGTGCCAGCAGTTACTCGGACAGGGGGGAGCTGTTTTTT.

This clonotype has more than one count but fewer than ten. V is TRBV20-1 and J is TRBJ2-7; TRBD2 might be the D (6 bases). Trimming took 6 bases from V and 7 from J, leaving 16 bases between them. The CDR3 consists of 12 residues. Germline assignment: CDR1 DFQATT and CDR2 SNEGSKA (reference sequence). The CDR3 region has the DNA TGCAGTGCCTTTTTACTGGCGGGAGAGCAGTACTTC. Protein sequence: CSAFLLAGEQYF.

The chain couples TRBV20-1 to TRBJ2-5, with TRBD2 identical over 9 bases. The junction had 11 bases not matched to a gene; V was cut back by 1 base and J by 5 bases. Germline CDR1 DFQATT, CDR2 SNEGSKA (reference sequence). This CDR3 has 16 amino acids. The CDR3 here is CSARGGGGARRETQYF. CDR3 DNA sequence: TGCAGTGCTAGAGGTGGCGGGGGGGCCCGACGTGAGACCCAGTACTTC.

This chain uses TRBV9 with TRBJ2-5, with D possibly being TRBD1 (5 bases). V gave up 0 bases and J gave up 1 base, with 10 bases separating them. Germline CDR1 is SGDLS and CDR2 is YYNGEE. This CDR3 has 15 amino acids. CDR3 nucleotide sequence: TGTGCCAGCAGCGTAGGGTCTCAGGGCCAAGAGACCCAGTACTTC. Translating it yields CASSVGSQGQETQYF. Full variable domain (remainder filled in from reference TRBV9 and TRBJ2-5): DSGVTQTPKHLITATGQRVTLRCSPRSGDLSVYWYQQSLDQGLQFLIQYYNGEERAKGNILERFSAQQFPDLHSELNLSSLELGDSALYFCASSVGSQGQETQYFGPGTRLLVL.

This clonotype was seen a handful of times. The chain combines TRBV20-1 with TRBJ1-2; D gene unclear. Germline lookup yields CDR1 DFQATT and CDR2 SNEGSKA (reference sequence). The V and J ends lost 0 bases and 3 bases respectively, with 11 bases between them. This CDR3 is built from 14 residues. The DNA of the CDR3 is TGCAGTGCTAGAGATTTCGGCAGAGACTATGGCTACACCTTC. Protein sequence: CSARDFGRDYGYTF.

This clonotype came up many times. V usage is TRBV12-3 or TRBV12-4 and J usage is TRBJ1-1, with a tentative D call TRBD1 (5 bases). Trimming stripped 2 bases from V and 4 bases from J, with 23 bases between. This CDR3 spans 18 amino acids. Here the CDR3 reads CASSLRRTLNRPPTEAFF. The CDR3, as DNA: TGTGCCAGCAGTTTACGACGGACATTGAACCGCCCGCCCACTGAAGCTTTCTTT.

The rearrangement joins TRBV20-1 to TRBJ2-7; no firm D call. The CDR3 consists of 12 residues. Looked up from germline, CDR1 is DFQATT and CDR2 is SNEGSKA (reference sequence). Trimming stripped 5 bases from V and 4 bases from J, with 12 bases between. CDR3 in DNA: TGCAGTGCTGTGGACCGAGAGTACGAGCAGTACTTC. Its translation: CSAVDREYEQYF.

The rearrangement joins TRBV20-1 to TRBJ2-7; possible D gene TRBD1, 6 bases. Trimming removed 3 bases from V and 2 bases from J, with 14 bases in between. The CDR3 is made up of 14 amino acids. In germline, CDR1 is DFQATT, CDR2 SNEGSKA (reference sequence). The CDR3 loop reads CSASNPDSTYEQYF. CDR3 DNA: TGCAGTGCTAGTAACCCGGACAGTACCTACGAGCAGTACTTC.

In its sample, this clonotype was seen a few times. CDR3 in DNA: TGTGCCAGCAGTCCTACCGGGACAGGGCGCACAGATACGCAGTATTTT. Amino acid sequence: CASSPTGTGRTDTQYF. V gene TRBV7-2 combines with J gene TRBJ2-3; 9 bases map to TRBD1. CDR3 size: 16 residues. V shed 6 bases, J shed 1 base, and the junction held 8 bases outside the gene matches. Germline values: CDR1 SGHTA, CDR2 FQGNSA. Together with reference TRBV7-2 and TRBJ2-3, the CDR3 gives the full variable domain: GAGVSQSPSNKVTEKGKDVELRCDPISGHTALYWYRQSLGQGLEFLIYFQGNSAPDKSGLPSDRFSAERTGGSVSTLTIQRTQQEDSAVYLCASSPTGTGRTDTQYFGPGTRLTVL.

The chain couples TRBV10-2 to TRBJ1-1; 8 bases align to TRBD1. Germline lookup yields CDR1 WSHSY and CDR2 SAAADI. J was trimmed by 4 bases and V by 3 bases; bases with no gene match: 7. The CDR3 spans 15 residues. The CDR3 coding sequence is TGCGCCAGCAGTGACCCTCGGACAGGGACCACTGAAGCTTTCTTT. Translated, it gives CASSDPRTGTTEAFF.

V and J are TRBV3-1 and TRBJ2-7, with D unclear. The CDR3 consists of 14 residues. The germline V gene has CDR1 LGHDT and CDR2 YNNKEL (reference sequence). Trimming took off 1 base at V and 6 bases at J, with 13 bases between the two ends. In DNA form, the CDR3 reads TGTGCCAGCAGCCAAGGGGCCTTCCCCGGCGAGCAGTACTTC. Its translation: CASSQGAFPGEQYF.

This clonotype was seen a handful of times. The chain uses TRBV12-3 or TRBV12-4 and TRBJ1-2; D call uncertain. Trimming cost V 7 bases and J 4 bases, with 19 bases left between them. This CDR3 has 15 residues. CDR3 DNA sequence: TGTGCCAGCACCTCTTGGGCAGCTAGCGGCTATGGCTACACCTTC. As protein: CASTSWAASGYGYTF.

This clonotype turned up a few times. The rearrangement joins TRBV20-1 to TRBJ1-2, with 10 nucleotides matching TRBD1. V gave up 4 bases and J gave up 5 bases; unmatched junction bases: 10. This CDR3 is built from 15 residues. Germline CDR1 and CDR2: DFQATT and SNEGSKA (reference sequence). The CDR3 protein is CSAKRDRGRGYGYTF. CDR3 bases: TGCAGTGCTAAAAGGGACAGGGGAAGAGGTTATGGCTACACCTTC.

The table lists this clonotype with a few counts. The rearrangement links TRBV4-2 to TRBJ2-2, with 7 positions matching TRBD2. The CDR3 sequence is 13 residues long. J gave up 5 bases and V 6 bases, and 3 bases lay outside the gene matches. Germline lookup yields CDR1 LGHNA and CDR2 YNFKEQ. The CDR3 here is CASRREGTGELFF. CDR3 sequence (DNA): TGTGCCAGCAGGAGGGAGGGGACCGGGGAGCTGTTTTTT.

This clonotype was detected a few times. The V and J genes are TRBV10-3 and TRBJ2-7; 7 nucleotides align to TRBD2. Germline CDR1 ENHRY, CDR2 SYGVKD. With V trimmed by 2 bases and J by 4 bases, 5 bases remained unmatched. This CDR3 is 14 amino acids long. DNA of the CDR3: TGTGCCATCAGTGAGAGCGGGGAAGGTTACGAGCAGTACTTC. It yields the protein CAISESGEGYEQYF.

This clonotype was recorded at least ten times. The rearrangement links TRBV29-1 to TRBJ2-2; D gene unclear. The CDR3 sequence is 11 residues long. Per the germline V gene, CDR1 is SQVTM and CDR2 is ANQGSEA. Trimming left V 7 bases short and J 5 bases short, with 8 bases between. The CDR3 region has the DNA TGCAGCGGCCTAGTAACCGGGGAGCTGTTTTTT. Translating gives CSGLVTGELFF.

This clonotype turned up a few times. This chain joins TRBV28 and TRBJ2-7; D is perhaps TRBD2 (6 bases). Trimming took off 3 bases at V and 5 bases at J, with 14 bases between the two ends. The CDR3 spans 14 residues. Germline values: CDR1 MDHEN, CDR2 SYDVKM. The CDR3 DNA is TGTGCCAGCAGTTTGTTGGAGGGCCAAAACGAGCAGTACTTC. This encodes CASSLLEGQNEQYF.

This clonotype was counted many times. In nucleotides, the CDR3 is TGTGCCAGCAGCCAAGTCAGAGGAGAGACCCAGTACTTC. Protein sequence: CASSQVRGETQYF. The rearrangement joins TRBV3-1 to TRBJ2-5; no clear D gene. This CDR3 region has 13 residues. The germline V gene encodes CDR1 LGHDT and CDR2 YNNKEL (reference sequence). Trimming cost V 1 base and J 4 bases, with 7 bases left between them.

This clonotype turned up a few times. CDR3 sequence: CASSPRRGGNEQFF. The CDR3 DNA sequence: TGTGCCAGCAGTCCCAGGAGGGGTGGCAATGAGCAGTTCTTC. This chain links TRBV6-1 with TRBJ2-1; weak D call: TRBD2 (6 bases). There are 14 residues in the CDR3. Germline lookup yields CDR1 MNHNS and CDR2 SASEGT. The V end was cut by 5 bases, the J end by 6 bases, with 14 bases between.

This clonotype was recorded at least ten times. V usage is TRBV10-2 and J usage is TRBJ2-7, with D possibly being TRBD1 (6 bases). The germline CDR1 and CDR2 sequences are WSHSY and SAAADI. This CDR3 comprises 13 residues. The ends were cut back, 3 bases at V and 1 base at J, with 7 bases in the middle. Here the CDR3 DNA reads TGCGCCAGCAGTGACAGGGGTTCCTACGAGCAGTACTTC. Translation gives CASSDRGSYEQYF.

This clonotype was found a few times. The V and J genes are TRBV5-1 and TRBJ2-7, with 13 bases aligning to TRBD2. Trimming removed 3 bases from V and 7 bases from J; junction bases left unmatched: 10. Germline CDR1 is SGHRS and CDR2 is YFSETQ. This CDR3 region has 16 residues. The CDR3 sequence: CASSSRTSGRVEEQYF. The CDR3 coding sequence is TGCGCCAGCAGCTCACGGACTAGCGGGAGAGTGGAAGAGCAGTACTTC.

In regard to this clonotype: A read error is possible here, since a much larger clone lies one base away. This rearrangement joins TRBV11-2 to TRBJ2-4, with D possibly being TRBD2 (6 bases). Deletions cut 1 base from V and 11 bases from J, with 12 bases between. This CDR3 has 13 residues. CDR1 is SGHAT and CDR2 is FQNNGV in the germline V gene. CDR3 DNA sequence: TGTGCCAGCAGCTTAGGAATATCGGGGGTTCAGTACTTC. This gives the protein CASSLGISGVQYF.

This clonotype was detected only a few times. The CDR3 reads CSAHRGDSNQPQHF. The CDR3 DNA sequence: TGCAGTGCCCACCGGGGGGATAGCAATCAGCCCCAGCATTTT. This chain uses TRBV20-1 with TRBJ1-5, with a possible D match to TRBD1 (5 bases). The CDR3 covers 14 residues. The ends were cut back, 6 bases at V and 0 bases at J, with 12 bases in the middle. The germline CDR1 and CDR2 sequences are DFQATT and SNEGSKA (reference sequence).